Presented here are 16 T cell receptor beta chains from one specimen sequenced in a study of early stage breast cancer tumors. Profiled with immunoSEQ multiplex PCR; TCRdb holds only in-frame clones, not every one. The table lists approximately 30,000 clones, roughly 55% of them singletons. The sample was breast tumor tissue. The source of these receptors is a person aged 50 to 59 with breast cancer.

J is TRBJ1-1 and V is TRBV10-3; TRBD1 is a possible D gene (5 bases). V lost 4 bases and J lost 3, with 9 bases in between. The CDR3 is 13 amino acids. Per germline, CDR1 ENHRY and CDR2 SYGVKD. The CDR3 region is CAISVGGDTEAFF. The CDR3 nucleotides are TGTGCCATCAGTGTTGGGGGGGACACTGAAGCTTTCTTT.

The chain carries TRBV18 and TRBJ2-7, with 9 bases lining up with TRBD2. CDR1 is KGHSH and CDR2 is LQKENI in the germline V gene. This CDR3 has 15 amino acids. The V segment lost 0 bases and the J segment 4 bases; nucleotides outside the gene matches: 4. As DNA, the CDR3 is TGTGCCAGCTCACCACCTAGCGGGAGTATGTACGAGCAGTACTTC. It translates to CASSPPSGSMYEQYF.

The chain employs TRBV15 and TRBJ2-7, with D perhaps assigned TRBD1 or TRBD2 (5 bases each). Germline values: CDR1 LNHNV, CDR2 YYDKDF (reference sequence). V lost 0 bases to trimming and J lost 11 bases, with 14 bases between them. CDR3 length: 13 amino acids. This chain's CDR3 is CATSRDYRDRKYF. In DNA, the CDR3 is TGTGCCACCAGCAGAGATTATCGGGACCGTAAGTACTTC.

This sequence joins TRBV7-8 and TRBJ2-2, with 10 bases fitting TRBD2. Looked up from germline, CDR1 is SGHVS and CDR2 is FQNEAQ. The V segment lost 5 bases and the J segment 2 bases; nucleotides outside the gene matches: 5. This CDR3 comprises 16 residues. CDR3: CASSPVAGGNTGELFF. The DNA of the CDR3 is TGTGCCAGCAGCCCCGTAGCGGGAGGAAACACCGGGGAGCTGTTTTTT. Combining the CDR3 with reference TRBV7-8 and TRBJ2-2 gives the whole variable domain GAGVSQSPRYKVAKRGQDVALRCDPISGHVSLFWYQQALGQGPEFLTYFQNEAQLDKSGLPSDRFFAERPEGSVSTLKIQRTQQEDSAVYLCASSPVAGGNTGELFFGEGSRLTVL.

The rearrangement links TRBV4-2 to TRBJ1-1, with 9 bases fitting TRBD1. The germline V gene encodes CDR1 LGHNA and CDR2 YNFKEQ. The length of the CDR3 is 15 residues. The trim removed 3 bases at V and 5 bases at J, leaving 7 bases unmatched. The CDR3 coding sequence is TGTGCCAGCAGCCAGCCCGGGACAGGGAGAACTGAAGCTTTCTTT. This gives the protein CASSQPGTGRTEAFF.

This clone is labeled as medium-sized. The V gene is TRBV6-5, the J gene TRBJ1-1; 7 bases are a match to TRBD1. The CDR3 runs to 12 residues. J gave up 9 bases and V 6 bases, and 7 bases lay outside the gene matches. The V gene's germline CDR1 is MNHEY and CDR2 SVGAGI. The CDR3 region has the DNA TGTGCCAGCAGAGAAACAGGGGAGAAAGCTTTCTTT. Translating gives CASRETGEKAFF.

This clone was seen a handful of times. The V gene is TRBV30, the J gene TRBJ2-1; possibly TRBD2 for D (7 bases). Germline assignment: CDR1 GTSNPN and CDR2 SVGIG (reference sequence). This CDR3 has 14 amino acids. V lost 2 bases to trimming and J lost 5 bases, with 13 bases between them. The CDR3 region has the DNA TGTGCCTGGAGTACAGGGAGGGGCCACAATGAGCAGTTCTTC. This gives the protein CAWSTGRGHNEQFF. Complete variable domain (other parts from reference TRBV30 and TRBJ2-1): SQTIHQWPATLVQPVGSPLSLECTVEGTSNPNLYWYRQAAGRGLQLLFYSVGIGQISSEVPQNLSASRPQDRQFILSSKKLLLSDSGFYLCAWSTGRGHNEQFFGPGTRLTVL.

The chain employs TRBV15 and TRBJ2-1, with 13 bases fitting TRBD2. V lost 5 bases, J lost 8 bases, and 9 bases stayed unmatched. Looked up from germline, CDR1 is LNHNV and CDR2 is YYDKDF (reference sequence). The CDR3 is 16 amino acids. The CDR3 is CATSGTLAGGNHEQFF. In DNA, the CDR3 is TGTGCCACCAGCGGAACACTAGCGGGAGGGAATCATGAGCAGTTCTTC. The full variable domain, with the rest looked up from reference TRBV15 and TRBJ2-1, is DAMVIQNPRYQVTQFGKPVTLSCSQTLNHNVMYWYQQKSSQAPKLLFHYYDKDFNNEADTPDNFQSRRPNTSFCFLDIRSPGLGDTAMYLCATSGTLAGGNHEQFFGPGTRLTVL.

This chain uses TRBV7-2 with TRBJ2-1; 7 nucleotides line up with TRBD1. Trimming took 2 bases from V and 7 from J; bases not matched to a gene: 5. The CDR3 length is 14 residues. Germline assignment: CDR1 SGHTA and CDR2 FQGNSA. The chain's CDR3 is CASSLRGTDNEQFF. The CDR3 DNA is TGTGCCAGCAGCTTAAGGGGGACAGATAATGAGCAGTTCTTC.

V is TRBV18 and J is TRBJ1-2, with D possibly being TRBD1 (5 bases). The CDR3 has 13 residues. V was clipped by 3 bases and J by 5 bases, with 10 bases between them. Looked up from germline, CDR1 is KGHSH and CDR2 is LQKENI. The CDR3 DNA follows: TGTGCCAGCTCACCCACGAGACAGTATGGCTACACCTTC. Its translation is CASSPTRQYGYTF.

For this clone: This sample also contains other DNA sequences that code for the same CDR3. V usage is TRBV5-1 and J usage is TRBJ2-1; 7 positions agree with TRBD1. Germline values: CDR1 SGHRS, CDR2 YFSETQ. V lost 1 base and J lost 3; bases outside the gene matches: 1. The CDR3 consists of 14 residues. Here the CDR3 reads CASSLTGDYNEQFF. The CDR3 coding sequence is TGCGCCAGCAGCTTGACAGGGGACTACAATGAGCAGTTCTTC.

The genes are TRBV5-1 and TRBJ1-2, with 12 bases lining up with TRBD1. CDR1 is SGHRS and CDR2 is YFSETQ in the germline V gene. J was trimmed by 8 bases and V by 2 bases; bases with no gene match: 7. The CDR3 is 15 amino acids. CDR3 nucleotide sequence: TGCGCCAGCAGCTTCCCGGGACAGGGGGCGCGCGGCTACACCTTC. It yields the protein CASSFPGQGARGYTF.

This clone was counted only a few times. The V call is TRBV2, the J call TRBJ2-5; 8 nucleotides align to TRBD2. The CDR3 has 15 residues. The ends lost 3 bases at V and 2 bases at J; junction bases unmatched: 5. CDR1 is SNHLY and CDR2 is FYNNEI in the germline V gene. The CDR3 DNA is TGTGCCAGCAGTGATCGGGGCGGGAGGCAAGAGACCCAGTACTTC. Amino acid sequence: CASSDRGGRQETQYF.

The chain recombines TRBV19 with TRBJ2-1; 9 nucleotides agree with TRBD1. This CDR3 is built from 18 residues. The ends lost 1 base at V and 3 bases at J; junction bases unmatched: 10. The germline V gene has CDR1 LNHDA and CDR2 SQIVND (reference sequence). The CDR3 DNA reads TGTGCCAGTAGTATAGGGTCGGGGGGACAGGGTCTCTACAATGAGCAGTTCTTC. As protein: CASSIGSGGQGLYNEQFF.

The CDR3 DNA sequence: TGTGCCAGCAGTCTGACAGAGACCCAGTACTTC. This translates into CASSLTETQYF. The chain recombines TRBV6-1 with TRBJ2-5; D is unclear. Germline CDR1 reads MNHNS; CDR2 reads SASEGT. Deletions cut 5 bases from V and 4 bases from J, with 5 bases between. This CDR3 is built from 11 residues.

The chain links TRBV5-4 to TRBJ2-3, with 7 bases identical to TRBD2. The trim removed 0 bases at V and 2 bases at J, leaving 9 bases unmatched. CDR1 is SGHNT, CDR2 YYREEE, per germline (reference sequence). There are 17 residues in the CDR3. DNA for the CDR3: TGTGCCAGCAGCTTGGAGGGGTCGGGGACTAACACAGATACGCAGTATTTT. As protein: CASSLEGSGTNTDTQYF.